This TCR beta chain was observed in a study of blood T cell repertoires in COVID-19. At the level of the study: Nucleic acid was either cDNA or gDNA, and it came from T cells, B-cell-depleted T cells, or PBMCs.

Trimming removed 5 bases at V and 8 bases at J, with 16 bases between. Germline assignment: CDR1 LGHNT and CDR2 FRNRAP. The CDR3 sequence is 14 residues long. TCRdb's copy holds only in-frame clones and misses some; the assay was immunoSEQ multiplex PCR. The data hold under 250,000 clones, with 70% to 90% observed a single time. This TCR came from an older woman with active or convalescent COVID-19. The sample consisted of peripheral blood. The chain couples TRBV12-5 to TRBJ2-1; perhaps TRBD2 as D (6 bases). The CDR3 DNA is TGTGCTAGTGGTCTCGGAGGGGCGAGGGATGAGCAGTTCTTC. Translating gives CASGLGGARDEQFF. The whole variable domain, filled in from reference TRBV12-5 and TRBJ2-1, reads DARVTQTPRHKVTEMGQEVTMRCQPILGHNTVFWYRQTMMQGLELLAYFRNRAPLDDSGMPKDRFSAEMPDATLATLKIQPSEPRDSAVYFCASGLGGARDEQFFGPGTRLTVL.